The rows below give T cell receptor beta chains drawn from one sample of a study of shared clonotypes between healthy human individuals. Assay used: immunoSEQ multiplex PCR; TCRdb lists only in-frame clones, some missing. The sample holds roughly 2.5 million clones; roughly nine tenths are singletons and the top ten take about 0.13%. The specimen was naive CD4+ T cells sorted from blood. The receptors derive from a man between 18 and 35 years old in good health. Both conserved end residues are part of each CDR3. The order of the fields is CDR3 protein, CDR3 DNA, J gene, clone size, D gene, V gene. A D gene is named only where the DNA matches it firmly. Clone size is given for some rows only: seen once, a few or many times, or a class if the clone is expanded.

cdr3_aa: CAISAIPGDNEQFF
cdr3_nt: TGTGCCATCAGTGCCATTCCCGGGGACAATGAGCAGTTCTTC
j_call: TRBJ2-1
clone_size: .
d_call: .
v_call: TRBV10-3

cdr3_aa: CSVGFSSYEQYF
cdr3_nt: TGCAGCGTTGGCTTTAGCTCCTACGAGCAGTACTTC
j_call: TRBJ2-7
clone_size: .
d_call: .
v_call: TRBV29-1

cdr3_aa: CASSRQDRAFYEQYF
cdr3_nt: TGTGCCAGCAGCCGACAGGACAGGGCCTTCTACGAGCAGTACTTC
j_call: TRBJ2-7
clone_size: .
d_call: TRBD1
v_call: TRBV6-1

cdr3_aa: CASSPLVNTGELFF
cdr3_nt: TGTGCCAGTAGCCCACTAGTAAACACCGGGGAGCTGTTTTTT
j_call: TRBJ2-2
clone_size: .
d_call: .
v_call: TRBV19

cdr3_aa: CASSEGGRSGTQYF
cdr3_nt: TGTGCCAGCAGTGAAGGGGGTCGAAGCGGGACCCAGTACTTC
j_call: TRBJ2-5
clone_size: .
d_call: .
v_call: TRBV2

cdr3_aa: CASTNSGGYTF
cdr3_nt: TGTGCCAGCACGAATTCAGGGGGCTACACCTTC
j_call: TRBJ1-2
clone_size: .
d_call: .
v_call: TRBV6-5

cdr3_aa: CASSLAGGPRGNIQYF
cdr3_nt: TGTGCCAGCAGCTTAGCGGGGGGACCCAGGGGAAACATTCAGTACTTC
j_call: TRBJ2-4
clone_size: .
d_call: .
v_call: TRBV7-2

cdr3_aa: CAKRGLAGADTQYF
cdr3_nt: TGCGCCAAGAGGGGACTAGCGGGGGCAGATACGCAGTATTTT
j_call: TRBJ2-3
clone_size: .
d_call: TRBD2
v_call: TRBV5-1

cdr3_aa: CASSYGRVVTGELFF
cdr3_nt: TGTGCCAGCAGTTATGGCAGGGTGGTCACCGGGGAGCTGTTTTTT
j_call: TRBJ2-2
clone_size: .
d_call: .
v_call: TRBV6-6

cdr3_aa: CASSSPGEISEAFF
cdr3_nt: TGTGCCAGCAGTTCACCGGGGGAAATCTCTGAAGCTTTCTTT
j_call: TRBJ1-1
clone_size: .
d_call: .
v_call: TRBV5-6

cdr3_aa: CASSLELAGRYEQYF
cdr3_nt: TGTGCCAGCAGCTTAGAGTTAGCGGGCCGCTACGAGCAGTACTTC
j_call: TRBJ2-7
clone_size: .
d_call: TRBD2
v_call: TRBV7-2

cdr3_aa: CASSEDLYNEQFF
cdr3_nt: TGTGCCAGCTCTGAAGATCTCTACAATGAGCAGTTCTTC
j_call: TRBJ2-1
clone_size: .
d_call: .
v_call: TRBV2

cdr3_aa: CASSRDKGYGYAF
cdr3_nt: TGTGCCAGCAGTCGGGACAAGGGGTATGGCTACGCCTTC
j_call: TRBJ1-2
clone_size: .
d_call: .
v_call: TRBV5-4

cdr3_aa: CAWSLFGRNNSPLHF
cdr3_nt: TGTGCCTGGAGTTTGTTTGGGCGTAATAATTCACCCCTCCACTTT
j_call: TRBJ1-6
clone_size: few
d_call: .
v_call: TRBV30

cdr3_aa: CASSFVGVYNSPLHF
cdr3_nt: TGTGCCAGCAGCTTCGTCGGAGTCTATAATTCACCCCTCCACTTT
j_call: TRBJ1-6
clone_size: .
d_call: .
v_call: TRBV7-2

cdr3_aa: CASSLASGEVMTDTQYF
cdr3_nt: TGTGCCAGCAGCTTGGCTAGCGGCGAGGTTATGACAGATACGCAGTATTTT
j_call: TRBJ2-3
clone_size: .
d_call: TRBD2
v_call: TRBV5-5

cdr3_aa: CASSPPTGWDYGYTF
cdr3_nt: TGTGCCAGCAGCCCCCCAACAGGGTGGGACTATGGCTACACCTTC
j_call: TRBJ1-2
clone_size: .
d_call: .
v_call: TRBV7-9

cdr3_aa: CASSQAPIPPWYGYTF
cdr3_nt: TGTGCCAGCAGCCAAGCCCCAATTCCACCCTGGTATGGCTACACCTTC
j_call: TRBJ1-2
clone_size: .
d_call: .
v_call: TRBV14

cdr3_aa: CASSSVPGLYNEQFF
cdr3_nt: TGCGCCAGCAGCTCGGTACCGGGGCTCTACAATGAGCAGTTCTTC
j_call: TRBJ2-1
clone_size: .
d_call: .
v_call: TRBV5-1

cdr3_aa: CASSPKFDRGQVVGELFF
cdr3_nt: TGCGCCAGCAGCCCCAAGTTTGACAGGGGCCAGGTTGTCGGGGAGCTGTTTTTT
j_call: TRBJ2-2
clone_size: .
d_call: TRBD1
v_call: TRBV4-1

cdr3_aa: CASSLLTDSFYEQYF
cdr3_nt: TGCGCCAGCAGCCTATTGACGGATTCCTTCTACGAGCAGTACTTC
j_call: TRBJ2-7
clone_size: .
d_call: .
v_call: TRBV4-1

cdr3_aa: CASSRGQEIMNTEAFF
cdr3_nt: TGTGCCAGTAGTAGGGGACAGGAGATAATGAACACTGAAGCTTTCTTT
j_call: TRBJ1-1
clone_size: .
d_call: TRBD1
v_call: TRBV19

cdr3_aa: CAISESPTPSYNEQFF
cdr3_nt: TGTGCCATCAGTGAGTCTCCGACACCCTCCTACAATGAGCAGTTCTTC
j_call: TRBJ2-1
clone_size: .
d_call: .
v_call: TRBV10-3

cdr3_aa: CARSFFTDTQYF
cdr3_nt: TGTGCCAGAAGCTTTTTCACAGATACGCAGTATTTT
j_call: TRBJ2-3
clone_size: .
d_call: .
v_call: TRBV7-5

cdr3_aa: CASSWGLVNEQFF
cdr3_nt: TGTGCCAGCAGTTGGGGACTAGTTAATGAGCAGTTCTTC
j_call: TRBJ2-1
clone_size: .
d_call: TRBD2
v_call: TRBV6-5

cdr3_aa: CASSPAGDTQYF
cdr3_nt: TGTGCCAGCAGCCCAGCTGGGGATACGCAGTATTTT
j_call: TRBJ2-3
clone_size: .
d_call: .
v_call: TRBV7-2

cdr3_aa: CASSRGLAGTTQYF
cdr3_nt: TGTGCCAGCAGCCGCGGACTAGCGGGAACTACGCAGTATTTT
j_call: TRBJ2-3
clone_size: .
d_call: TRBD2
v_call: TRBV27

cdr3_aa: CASSLGTSGKQETQYF
cdr3_nt: TGCGCCAGCAGCTTGGGTACTAGCGGAAAACAAGAGACCCAGTACTTC
j_call: TRBJ2-5
clone_size: .
d_call: TRBD2
v_call: TRBV5-1

cdr3_aa: CASSFGRGTSTDTQYF
cdr3_nt: TGTGCCAGCAGCTTCGGGCGGGGTACTAGCACAGATACGCAGTATTTT
j_call: TRBJ2-3
clone_size: .
d_call: .
v_call: TRBV5-6

cdr3_aa: CASSGGRSYEQYF
cdr3_nt: TGTGCCAGCAGCGGGGGACGGTCCTACGAGCAGTACTTC
j_call: TRBJ2-7
clone_size: .
d_call: .
v_call: TRBV5-4

cdr3_aa: CASTLLLSGTGMNTEAFF
cdr3_nt: TGTGCCAGTACCCTTCTTCTCTCCGGGACAGGGATGAACACTGAAGCTTTCTTT
j_call: TRBJ1-1
clone_size: .
d_call: TRBD1
v_call: TRBV19

cdr3_aa: CATLRDSYNEQFF
cdr3_nt: TGTGCCACCCTCCGGGACAGCTACAATGAGCAGTTCTTC
j_call: TRBJ2-1
clone_size: .
d_call: TRBD1
v_call: TRBV10-3

cdr3_aa: CAWSVSRTQIYSNQPQHF
cdr3_nt: TGTGCCTGGAGTGTCTCTAGGACACAAATATATAGCAATCAGCCCCAGCATTTT
j_call: TRBJ1-5
clone_size: .
d_call: .
v_call: TRBV30

cdr3_aa: CASSVGADYNSPLHF
cdr3_nt: TGTGCCAGCAGCGTGGGGGCGGATTATAATTCACCCCTCCACTTT
j_call: TRBJ1-6
clone_size: .
d_call: .
v_call: TRBV7-3

cdr3_aa: CASQGTLNTGELFF
cdr3_nt: TGTGCCTCACAAGGGACACTTAACACCGGGGAGCTGTTTTTT
j_call: TRBJ2-2
clone_size: .
d_call: .
v_call: TRBV10-3

cdr3_aa: CASRRDGNQPQHF
cdr3_nt: TGTGCCAGCCGCAGGGATGGCAATCAGCCCCAGCATTTT
j_call: TRBJ1-5
clone_size: .
d_call: .
v_call: TRBV2

cdr3_aa: CASSRGEGSNYGYTF
cdr3_nt: TGCGCCAGCAGCCGGGGGGAGGGAAGCAACTATGGCTACACCTTC
j_call: TRBJ1-2
clone_size: .
d_call: .
v_call: TRBV4-1

cdr3_aa: CASSVTGYGTDTQYF
cdr3_nt: TGTGCCAGCAGCGTAACAGGCTATGGCACAGATACGCAGTATTTT
j_call: TRBJ2-3
clone_size: .
d_call: .
v_call: TRBV9

cdr3_aa: CAQGLAGGPRDTQYF
cdr3_nt: TGTGCACAGGGACTAGCGGGAGGGCCTAGAGATACGCAGTATTTT
j_call: TRBJ2-3
clone_size: .
d_call: TRBD2
v_call: TRBV30

cdr3_aa: CASSSGQMSTEAFF
cdr3_nt: TGTGCCAGCAGCTCGGGACAGATGAGTACTGAAGCTTTCTTT
j_call: TRBJ1-1
clone_size: .
d_call: TRBD1
v_call: TRBV5-4

cdr3_aa: CASSSPSEQYF
cdr3_nt: TGTGCCAGCAGTTCCCCGAGCGAGCAGTACTTC
j_call: TRBJ2-7
clone_size: .
d_call: .
v_call: TRBV28

cdr3_aa: CASSVGPGNYEQYF
cdr3_nt: TGTGCCAGCAGCGTGGGTCCCGGGAACTACGAGCAGTACTTC
j_call: TRBJ2-7
clone_size: .
d_call: .
v_call: TRBV11-3

cdr3_aa: CASSPGQSGGELFF
cdr3_nt: TGTGCCAGCAGCCCTGGACAGTCGGGCGGGGAGCTGTTTTTT
j_call: TRBJ2-2
clone_size: .
d_call: .
v_call: TRBV5-6

cdr3_aa: CASSVGGIATNEKLFF
cdr3_nt: TGTGCCAGCAGCGTAGGAGGGATTGCAACTAATGAAAAACTGTTTTTT
j_call: TRBJ1-4
clone_size: .
d_call: .
v_call: TRBV9

cdr3_aa: CASSQTTGGLTGELFF
cdr3_nt: TGCGCCAGCAGCCAAACGACAGGGGGATTGACCGGGGAGCTGTTTTTT
j_call: TRBJ2-2
clone_size: .
d_call: TRBD1
v_call: TRBV4-1

cdr3_aa: CASRRTGTEYGYTF
cdr3_nt: TGTGCCAGCAGAAGAACCGGGACAGAGTATGGCTACACCTTC
j_call: TRBJ1-2
clone_size: .
d_call: TRBD1
v_call: TRBV27

cdr3_aa: CASSPGDRGSDYTF
cdr3_nt: TGTGCCAGCAGCCCCGGGGACAGGGGATCCGACTACACCTTC
j_call: TRBJ1-2
clone_size: .
d_call: TRBD1
v_call: TRBV7-8

cdr3_aa: CASSFGATVDQPQHF
cdr3_nt: TGTGCCAGCAGCTTCGGTGCAACGGTGGATCAGCCCCAGCATTTT
j_call: TRBJ1-5
clone_size: .
d_call: .
v_call: TRBV7-9

cdr3_aa: CASSRETKTNTGELFF
cdr3_nt: TGTGCCAGCAGCCGAGAGACTAAGACGAACACCGGGGAGCTGTTTTTT
j_call: TRBJ2-2
clone_size: .
d_call: .
v_call: TRBV7-8

cdr3_aa: CASSIFDTGTNTEAFF
cdr3_nt: TGTGCCAGCTCCATATTTGATACAGGGACGAACACTGAAGCTTTCTTT
j_call: TRBJ1-1
clone_size: .
d_call: .
v_call: TRBV18

cdr3_aa: CASSLAKRRTDTQYF
cdr3_nt: TGTGCCAGCAGCTTAGCGAAGCGGCGGACAGATACGCAGTATTTT
j_call: TRBJ2-3
clone_size: .
d_call: .
v_call: TRBV7-8